This TCR beta chain was retrieved from a study of blood T cell repertoires in COVID-19 (dated by TCRdb to 2020 to 2021). For context, the study as a whole: The collaborator samples originated in the United States, Italy and Spain and spanned the acute and convalescent phases of COVID-19. Sample metadata almost always included a de-identified subject ID, COVID-19 status, age in years and sex. The repertoires were released in a freely available public database intended as a resource for research on the immune response to SARS-CoV-2. The material from the prospective study consisted of cDNA or gDNA derived from T cells, B-cell-depleted T cells, or PBMCs. Where available, HLA class I and class II types were taken from metadata supplied by the sample provider and were not determined by assay-based typing. Samples were obtained from the ongoing ImmuneRACE study (first 160 participants) and from about 1,300 subjects provided by 6 global collaborators. Deeply sampled blood TCRbeta repertoires from subjects exposed to, actively infected with, or recovered from COVID-19 were included in the dataset. Study-wide conclusions, independent of this receptor: Clinical and demographic metadata were provided uncurated, with the amount varying by source and participant.

According to the germline V gene, CDR1 reads MGHRA and CDR2 reads YSYEKL. V is shortened by 2 bases, J by 2 bases, and the region joining them spans 16 bases. The CDR3 holds 17 amino acids from the cysteine to the phenylalanine. The read is trimmed to its CDR3 DNA, 51 bases read in frame from base 1. Comments on this clone: Its antigen specificity is not known. Nothing much larger sits one base from this clone, and base qualities are not available.

TCRbeta CDR3 regions were amplified from genomic DNA using the immunoSEQ Assay, a bias-controlled multiplex PCR. In the paper's pipeline: The number of nucleated cells in each sample was estimated by amplification of reference gene primers within the assay. To quantify the absolute abundance of each unique TCRbeta CDR3 rearrangement, sequence reads were collapsed and filtered. Productive Simpson clonality was computed per sample as the square root of Simpson's diversity index over productive rearrangements. TCRdb took this table from immuneACCESS and kept in-frame rearrangements with V and J called. Such tables lack part of the clones; where checked against another copy, unresolved V genes explain under half of the gap, and the rest is unexplained. Clone size and V and J calls were adopted from that table, with D and trimming inferred from the DNA. The sample table shows some 200,000 clones, and less than 95% are seen once. Jointly, the top ten make up 0.6% to 0.8% of the sample.

At one collaborating source in Seattle, patients were enrolled during active infection and were followed longitudinally through the course of disease. Whole blood was collected in K2EDTA tubes by collaborating institutions according to the institutions' own protocols. For TCRbeta analysis, collaborator samples were shipped as frozen whole blood, as isolated PBMCs, or as DNA extracted from either sample type. The origin of this receptor is a young man with COVID-19, enrolled during active disease. In this chain, TRBV4-1 is recombined with TRBJ1-3; TRBD1 might be the D gene, on 6 matching bases. The specimen sequenced was peripheral blood. The CDR3 amino acid sequence is: CASSQPTRTAPGNTIYF. The base sequence is TGCGCCAGCAGCCAACCAACCCGGACAGCTCCTGGAAACACCATATATTTT.